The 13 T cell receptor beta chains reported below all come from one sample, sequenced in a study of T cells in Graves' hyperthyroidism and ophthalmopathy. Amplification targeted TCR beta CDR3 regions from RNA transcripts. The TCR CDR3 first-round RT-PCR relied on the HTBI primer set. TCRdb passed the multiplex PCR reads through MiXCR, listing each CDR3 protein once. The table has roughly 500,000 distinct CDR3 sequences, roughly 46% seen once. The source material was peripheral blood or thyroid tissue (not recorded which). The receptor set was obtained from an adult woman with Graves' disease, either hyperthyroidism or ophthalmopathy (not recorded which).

CDR3 nucleotides: TGTGCCAGCAGCAGCGGGGGGGGCACCGGGGAGCTGTTTTTT. Translating it yields CASSSGGGTGELFF. The rearrangement joins TRBV7-9 to TRBJ2-2; 10 bases map to TRBD2. V shed 5 bases, J shed 4 bases, and the junction held 1 base outside the gene matches. The CDR3 runs 14 residues. The germline V gene has CDR1 SEHNR and CDR2 FQNEAQ (reference sequence).

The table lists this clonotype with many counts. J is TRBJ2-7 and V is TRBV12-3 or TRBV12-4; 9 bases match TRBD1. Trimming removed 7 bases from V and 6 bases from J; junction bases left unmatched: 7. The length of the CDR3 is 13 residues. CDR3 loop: CASNRDRVGEQYF. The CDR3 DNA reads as TGTGCCAGCAACCGGGACAGGGTGGGCGAGCAGTACTTC.

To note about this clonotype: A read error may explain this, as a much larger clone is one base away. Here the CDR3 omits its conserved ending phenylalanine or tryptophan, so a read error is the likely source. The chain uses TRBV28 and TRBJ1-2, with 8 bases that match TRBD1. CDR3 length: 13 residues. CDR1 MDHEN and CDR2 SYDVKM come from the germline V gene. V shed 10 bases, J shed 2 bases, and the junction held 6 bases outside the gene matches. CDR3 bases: TGTGCCATACTGGACAGGGTAAACTATGGCTACACCGTC. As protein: CAILDRVNYGYTV.

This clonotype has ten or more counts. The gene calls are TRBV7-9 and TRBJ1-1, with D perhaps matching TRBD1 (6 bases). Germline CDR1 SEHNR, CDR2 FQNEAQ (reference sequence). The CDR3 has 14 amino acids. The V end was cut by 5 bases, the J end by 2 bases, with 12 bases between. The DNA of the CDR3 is TGTGCCAGCAGCCTTAACAGGGTAAACACTGAAGCTTTCTTT. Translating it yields CASSLNRVNTEAFF.

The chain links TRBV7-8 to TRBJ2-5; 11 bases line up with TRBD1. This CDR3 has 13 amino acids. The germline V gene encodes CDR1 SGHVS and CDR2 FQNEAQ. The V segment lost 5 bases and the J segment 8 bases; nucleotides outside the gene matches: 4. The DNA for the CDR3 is TGTGCCAGCAGCCCAGGACAGGGGGCCACCCAGTACTTC. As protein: CASSPGQGATQYF.

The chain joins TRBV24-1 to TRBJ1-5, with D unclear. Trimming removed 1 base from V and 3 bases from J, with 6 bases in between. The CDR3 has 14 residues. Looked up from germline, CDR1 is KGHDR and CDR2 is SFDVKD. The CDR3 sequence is CATSDFRTNQPQHF. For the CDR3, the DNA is TGTGCCACCAGTGATTTCAGGACCAATCAGCCCCAGCATTTT.

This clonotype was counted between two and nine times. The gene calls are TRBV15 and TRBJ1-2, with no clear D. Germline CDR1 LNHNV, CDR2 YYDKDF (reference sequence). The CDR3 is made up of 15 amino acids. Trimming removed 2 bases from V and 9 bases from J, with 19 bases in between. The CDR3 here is CATSRYGDAYWSYTF. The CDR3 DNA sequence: TGTGCCACCAGCAGATACGGGGATGCCTACTGGAGCTACACCTTC.

Here the CDR3 reads CASSYRSGGRNNYGYTF. DNA for the CDR3: TGTGCCAGCAGCTACCGTTCAGGGGGCAGAAATAACTATGGCTACACCTTC. V is TRBV5-6 and J is TRBJ1-2; 8 bases are shared with TRBD1. The CDR3 spans 17 residues. J lost 1 base, V lost 3 bases, and 11 bases had no gene match. CDR1 SGHDT and CDR2 YYEEEE come from the germline V gene.

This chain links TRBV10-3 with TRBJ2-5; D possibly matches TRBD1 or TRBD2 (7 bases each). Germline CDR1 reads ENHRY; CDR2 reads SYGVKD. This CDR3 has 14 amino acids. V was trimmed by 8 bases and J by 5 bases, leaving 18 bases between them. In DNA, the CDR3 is TGTGCCATCGGGCAGGGGGGGATGATGGAGACCCAGTACTTC. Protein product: CAIGQGGMMETQYF.

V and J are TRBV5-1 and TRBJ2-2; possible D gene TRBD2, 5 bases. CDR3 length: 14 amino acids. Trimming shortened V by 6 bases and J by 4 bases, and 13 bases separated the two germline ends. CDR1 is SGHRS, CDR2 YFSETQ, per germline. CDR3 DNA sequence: TGCGCCAGCAAGACCGGGGTTGTCACCGGGGAGCTGTTTTTT. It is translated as CASKTGVVTGELFF.

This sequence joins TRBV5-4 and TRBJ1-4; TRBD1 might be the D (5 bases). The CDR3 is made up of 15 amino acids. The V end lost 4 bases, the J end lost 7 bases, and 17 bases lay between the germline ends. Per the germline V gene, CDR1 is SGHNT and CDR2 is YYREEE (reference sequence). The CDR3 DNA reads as TGTGCCAGCAGCAGTTTAGGGGCAGGAGGTGAAAAACTGTTTTTT. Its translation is CASSSLGAGGEKLFF.

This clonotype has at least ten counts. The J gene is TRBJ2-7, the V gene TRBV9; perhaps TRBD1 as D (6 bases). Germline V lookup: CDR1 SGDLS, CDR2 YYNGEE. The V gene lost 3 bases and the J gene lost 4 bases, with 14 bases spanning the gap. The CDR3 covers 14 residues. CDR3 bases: TGTGCCAGCAGCGGGGACATAGCTCAATACGAGCAGTACTTC. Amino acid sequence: CASSGDIAQYEQYF. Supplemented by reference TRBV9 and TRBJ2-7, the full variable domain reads DSGVTQTPKHLITATGQRVTLRCSPRSGDLSVYWYQQSLDQGLQFLIQYYNGEERAKGNILERFSAQQFPDLHSELNLSSLELGDSALYFCASSGDIAQYEQYFGPGTRLTVT.

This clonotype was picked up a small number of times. The CDR3 bases are TGTGCCTGGAGTTTCGACGGTAGCAATCAGCCCCAGCATTTT. Encoded protein: CAWSFDGSNQPQHF. V gene TRBV30 combines with J gene TRBJ1-5; D not resolved. The CDR3 has 14 residues. The germline CDR1 and CDR2 sequences are GTSNPN and SVGIG (reference sequence). Trimming removed 2 bases at V and 0 bases at J, with 8 bases between.